This is a list of T cell receptor beta chains from one sample in a study of a mutant IDH1 vaccine in newly diagnosed glioma. These receptors are not linked to any known antigen. Profiled with immunoSEQ multiplex PCR; TCRdb holds only in-frame clones, not every one. The data contain approximately 40,000 clones, 84% of them singletons. Material: PBMCs, obtained from a glioma patient whose treatment included an IDH1 peptide vaccine. These receptors were collected from a man aged 35-49 years with glioma. Both conserved end residues are part of each CDR3. D genes are given only for firm matches. Clone size appears in some rows only: once, few, many, or a class for an expanded clone.

clone_size	v_call	j_call	d_call	cdr3_aa	cdr3_nt
NA	TRBV2	TRBJ2-2	TRBD2	CASSWTSGTNTGELFF	TGTGCCAGCAGTTGGACTAGCGGGACGAACACCGGGGAGCTGTTTTTT
NA	TRBV9	TRBJ1-4	NA	CASSVAERWVGNEKLFF	TGTGCCAGCAGCGTAGCGGAAAGATGGGTCGGGAATGAAAAACTGTTTTTT
NA	TRBV5-1	TRBJ2-7	NA	CASSSTDEQYF	TGCGCCAGCAGCTCGACAGACGAGCAGTACTTC
NA	TRBV7-8	TRBJ1-3	NA	CASSGDRRIGNTIYF	TGTGCCAGCAGCGGTGACAGAAGGATTGGAAACACCATATATTTT
NA	TRBV29-1	TRBJ2-1	NA	CSSPIQGGEQFF	TGCAGCTCTCCCATACAGGGAGGTGAGCAGTTCTTC
NA	TRBV18	TRBJ1-1	NA	CASSRGPEAFF	TGTGCCAGCTCACGAGGCCCTGAAGCTTTCTTT
NA	TRBV19	TRBJ2-3	TRBD2	CASSSSSGSSADTQYF	TGTGCCAGTAGTTCGTCTAGCGGGAGTAGTGCAGATACGCAGTATTTT
NA	TRBV19	TRBJ2-1	TRBD2	CASSEGTSGYNNEQFF	TGTGCCAGTAGTGAGGGGACTAGCGGCTACAACAATGAGCAGTTCTTC
NA	TRBV7-9	TRBJ2-5	NA	CASSFRANQMETQYF	TGTGCCAGCAGCTTCCGGGCTAACCAAATGGAGACCCAGTACTTC
once	TRBV6-5	TRBJ1-2	NA	CASSYVGLGYGYTF	TGTGCCAGCAGTTACGTAGGGTTGGGCTATGGCTACACCTTC
NA	TRBV7-2	TRBJ2-3	NA	CASSFTFTDTQYF	TGTGCCAGCAGCTTTACCTTTACAGATACGCAGTATTTT
NA	TRBV7-8	TRBJ1-1	NA	CASSFVQGGNTEAFF	TGTGCCAGCAGCTTTGTACAGGGTGGGAACACTGAAGCTTTCTTT
NA	TRBV27	TRBJ1-2	TRBD1	CASSSLPNTGDGYTF	TGTGCCAGCAGTTCCCTACCGAACACAGGGGATGGCTACACCTTC
NA	TRBV12-5	TRBJ2-1	TRBD1	CASGFHSILWDRGNNEQFF	TGTGCTAGTGGTTTCCATTCAATTCTTTGGGACAGGGGTAACAATGAGCAGTTCTTC
NA	TRBV29-1	TRBJ1-5	NA	CSVAVGTGQPQHF	TGCAGCGTTGCTGTAGGGACGGGACAGCCCCAGCATTTT
NA	TRBV5-1	TRBJ2-2	TRBD1	CASSWGQGTGELFF	TGCGCCAGCAGCTGGGGACAGGGTACCGGGGAGCTGTTTTTT
NA	TRBV7-9	TRBJ1-2	NA	CASSLSQLFYGYTF	TGTGCCAGCAGCTTAAGCCAGCTGTTCTATGGCTACACCTTC
NA	TRBV6-1	TRBJ2-7	TRBD2	CASSVASGVSSYEQYF	TGTGCCAGCAGTGTGGCTAGCGGGGTGAGCTCCTACGAGCAGTACTTC
NA	TRBV5-6	TRBJ1-1	NA	CASSLAGSSWDKNTEAFF	TGTGCCAGCAGCTTGGCCGGTAGTTCTTGGGACAAGAACACTGAAGCTTTCTTT
NA	TRBV5-1	TRBJ1-4	TRBD1	CASSFRTGGFATNEKLFF	TGCGCCAGCAGCTTCAGGACAGGGGGCTTTGCAACTAATGAAAAACTGTTTTTT
NA	TRBV20-1	TRBJ1-1	NA	CSVSPFTEAFF	TGCAGTGTATCCCCATTCACTGAAGCTTTCTTT
NA	TRBV7-2	TRBJ2-5	NA	CASSFGSGRGETQYF	TGTGCCAGCAGCTTTGGGAGTGGCCGCGGTGAGACCCAGTACTTC
NA	TRBV5-4	TRBJ2-2	NA	CASSGSGSGELFF	TGTGCCAGCAGCGGGAGTGGATCCGGGGAGCTGTTTTTT
few	TRBV20-1	TRBJ2-7	NA	CSAPLLYEQYF	TGCAGTGCTCCCCTCTTATACGAGCAGTACTTC
NA	TRBV18	TRBJ2-7	TRBD1	CASSSRQGDSYEQYF	TGTGCCAGCTCATCCCGACAGGGGGACTCCTACGAGCAGTACTTC
NA	TRBV7-7	TRBJ2-7	NA	CASSLSEFSYEQYF	TGTGCCAGCAGCTTATCCGAATTCTCCTACGAGCAGTACTTC
NA	TRBV6-5	TRBJ1-2	NA	CASSAAVRQGYGYTF	TGTGCCAGCAGTGCCGCGGTCCGGCAAGGCTATGGCTACACCTTC
NA	TRBV7-2	TRBJ2-5	NA	CASSLAGGTETQYF	TGTGCCAGCAGCTTAGCAGGGGGTACAGAGACCCAGTACTTC
NA	TRBV5-1	TRBJ2-7	NA	CASSSHITDEQYF	TGCGCCAGCAGCTCCCATATAACAGACGAGCAGTACTTC
NA	TRBV2	TRBJ1-6	NA	CASSERVGSPLHF	TGTGCCAGCAGTGAACGGGTGGGTTCACCCCTCCACTTT
NA	TRBV5-4	TRBJ2-5	NA	CASSLMSLHQETQYF	TGTGCCAGCAGCTTGATGTCTCTACACCAAGAGACCCAGTACTTC
NA	TRBV28	TRBJ1-1	NA	CASIFRTEAFF	TGTGCCAGCATCTTTCGAACTGAAGCTTTCTTT
NA	TRBV7-2	TRBJ2-1	NA	CASSLVVFEQFF	TGTGCCAGCAGCTTAGTCGTCTTTGAGCAGTTCTTC
NA	TRBV5-4	TRBJ2-2	NA	CASELGAGELFF	TGTGCCAGCGAACTAGGCGCCGGGGAGCTGTTTTTT
NA	TRBV5-1	TRBJ1-1	NA	CASSLSGGNTEAFF	TGCGCCAGCAGCTTGTCGGGGGGGAACACTGAAGCTTTCTTT
NA	TRBV27	TRBJ2-2	TRBD2	CASRGAGELFF	TGTGCCAGTCGGGGGGCCGGGGAGCTGTTTTTT
NA	TRBV6-6	TRBJ1-5	TRBD1	CASKTGQENQPQHF	TGTGCCAGCAAAACGGGACAGGAAAATCAGCCCCAGCATTTT